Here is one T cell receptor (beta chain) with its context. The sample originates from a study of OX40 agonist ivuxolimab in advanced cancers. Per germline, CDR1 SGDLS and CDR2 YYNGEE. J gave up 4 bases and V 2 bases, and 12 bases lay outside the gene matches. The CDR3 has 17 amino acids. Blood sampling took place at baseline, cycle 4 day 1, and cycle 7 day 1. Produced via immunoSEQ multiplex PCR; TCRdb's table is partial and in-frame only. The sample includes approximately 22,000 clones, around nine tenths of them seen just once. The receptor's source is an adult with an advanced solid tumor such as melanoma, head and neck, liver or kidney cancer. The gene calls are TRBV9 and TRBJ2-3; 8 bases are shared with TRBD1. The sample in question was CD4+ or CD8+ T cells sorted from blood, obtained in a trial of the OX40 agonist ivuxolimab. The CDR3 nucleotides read TGTGCCAGCAGCGTTGAAGAAACAGGGGGGCTTGCAGATACGCAGTATTTT. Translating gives CASSVEETGGLADTQYF.